Given below is one T cell receptor beta chain in context. Its antigen remains unidentified. Expressed TCRB transcripts were sequenced after all isolated RNA was converted to cDNA. Some clones are missing from TCRdb's copy, which holds only in-frame ones; the method was immunoSEQ multiplex PCR. The table has over 150,000 clones, around 8.5% seen once. The CDR3 contains 14 residues. Germline lookup yields CDR1 GTSNPN and CDR2 SVGIG (reference sequence). V was pared by 4 bases and J by 6 bases, with 10 bases of the junction left unmatched. This specimen comes from a study of beta chain features in type 1 diabetes. Study-level background: In all, around 110,000,000 sorted cells from all samples were analyzed. Study-wide points: Here, the possible influence of HLA type (on TCRB rearrangement) remained unresolved. Researchers reported that naive, central memory and Treg TCRB repertoires appeared more similar in patients than in healthy donors.

Over 95% purity was reached by all sorted populations. This clonotype was obtained from a man between 18 and 29 years old in good health. The V gene is TRBV30, the J gene TRBJ2-7; 9 bases align to TRBD1. Sequences were obtained from central memory CD4+ T cells from blood. The CDR3 loop is CAWNMLGQGGEQYF. Here the CDR3 DNA reads TGTGCCTGGAACATGCTGGGACAGGGTGGCGAGCAGTACTTC. The variable domain in full, with the rest retrieved from reference TRBV30 and TRBJ2-7, is SQTIHQWPATLVQPVGSPLSLECTVEGTSNPNLYWYRQAAGRGLQLLFYSVGIGQISSEVPQNLSASRPQDRQFILSSKKLLLSDSGFYLCAWNMLGQGGEQYFGPGTRLTVT.